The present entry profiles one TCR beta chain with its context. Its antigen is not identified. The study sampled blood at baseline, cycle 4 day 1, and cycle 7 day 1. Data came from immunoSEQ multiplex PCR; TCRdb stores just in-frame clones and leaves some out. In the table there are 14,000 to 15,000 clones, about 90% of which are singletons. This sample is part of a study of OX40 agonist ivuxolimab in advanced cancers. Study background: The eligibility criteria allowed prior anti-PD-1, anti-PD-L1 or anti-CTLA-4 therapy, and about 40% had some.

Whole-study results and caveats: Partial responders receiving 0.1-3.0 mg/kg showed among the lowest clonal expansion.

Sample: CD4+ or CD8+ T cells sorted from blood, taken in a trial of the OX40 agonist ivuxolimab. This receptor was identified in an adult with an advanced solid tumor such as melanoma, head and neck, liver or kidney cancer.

CDR3 bases: TGTGCCATCTGGTCCGGGGGCCATGAGCAGTTCTTC. Its translation is CAIWSGGHEQFF. This chain uses TRBV10-3 with TRBJ2-1; D may correspond to TRBD1 or TRBD2 (6 bases each). Per the germline V gene, CDR1 is ENHRY and CDR2 is SYGVKD. This CDR3 has 12 residues. V lost 8 bases to trimming and J lost 8 bases, with 13 bases between them.